This is a list of T cell receptor beta chains from one sample in a study of shared clonotypes between healthy human individuals. Some clones are missing from TCRdb's copy, which holds only in-frame ones; the method was immunoSEQ multiplex PCR. The table has around 700,000 clones, under 80% seen once. Sequencing was carried out using memory CD4+ T cells sorted from blood. All receptors come from a woman in her twenties or thirties in good health. CDR3s include the opening cysteine and the closing phenylalanine or tryptophan. The D gene is left open where the match is weak. Expanded clones are given a class, and other clones once, few, many or no size at all.

CDR3 length: 16; J gene: TRBJ1-1; V gene: TRBV11-2; D gene: TRBD1; clone size: .; CDR3 protein: CASSLVRGGMSTEAFF; CDR3 DNA: TGTGCCAGCAGCTTAGTCAGAGGGGGCATGAGCACTGAAGCTTTCTTT
CDR3 length: 14; J gene: TRBJ2-7; V gene: TRBV7-8; D gene: .; clone size: .; CDR3 protein: CASSLERRVGEQYF; CDR3 DNA: TGTGCCAGCAGCTTAGAACGAAGAGTTGGCGAGCAGTACTTC
CDR3 length: 13; J gene: TRBJ1-5; V gene: TRBV6-4; D gene: .; clone size: many; CDR3 protein: CASSVAANQPQHF; CDR3 DNA: TGTGCCAGCAGTGTGGCAGCAAATCAGCCCCAGCATTTT
CDR3 length: 15; J gene: TRBJ2-5; V gene: TRBV7-2; D gene: .; clone size: once; CDR3 protein: CASRLNGGAQETQYF; CDR3 DNA: TGTGCCAGCAGGCTGAATGGCGGGGCCCAAGAGACCCAGTACTTC
CDR3 length: 15; J gene: TRBJ2-5; V gene: TRBV11-2; D gene: TRBD1; clone size: .; CDR3 protein: CASSPRQGAGETQYF; CDR3 DNA: TGTGCCAGCAGCCCGCGACAGGGGGCGGGGGAGACCCAGTACTTC
CDR3 length: 13; J gene: TRBJ2-1; V gene: TRBV6-5; D gene: TRBD2; clone size: .; CDR3 protein: CASGTSGYNEQFF; CDR3 DNA: TGTGCCTCCGGGACTAGCGGTTACAATGAGCAGTTCTTC
CDR3 length: 15; J gene: TRBJ1-1; V gene: TRBV10-3; D gene: .; clone size: .; CDR3 protein: CAISDGGPRNTEAFF; CDR3 DNA: TGTGCCATCAGTGATGGGGGACCGAGGAACACTGAAGCTTTCTTT
CDR3 length: 15; J gene: TRBJ2-1; V gene: TRBV28; D gene: .; clone size: few; CDR3 protein: CASSWGSATYNEQFF; CDR3 DNA: TGTGCCAGCAGCTGGGGTAGCGCTACCTACAATGAGCAGTTCTTC
CDR3 length: 13; J gene: TRBJ2-7; V gene: TRBV10-2; D gene: .; clone size: .; CDR3 protein: CASSEANPYEQYF; CDR3 DNA: TGCGCCAGCAGTGAGGCCAACCCCTACGAGCAGTACTTC
CDR3 length: 19; J gene: TRBJ2-7; V gene: TRBV7-9; D gene: TRBD2; clone size: .; CDR3 protein: CASVPRGIAGGLLPYEQYF; CDR3 DNA: TGTGCCAGCGTCCCGAGGGGAATAGCGGGAGGGCTCCTCCCCTACGAGCAGTACTTC
CDR3 length: 11; J gene: TRBJ1-1; V gene: TRBV19; D gene: .; clone size: few; CDR3 protein: CASRGGYHTFF; CDR3 DNA: TGTGCCAGTAGGGGAGGCTATCACACTTTCTTT
CDR3 length: 16; J gene: TRBJ2-5; V gene: TRBV18; D gene: .; clone size: .; CDR3 protein: CASSPGSGQGRETQYF; CDR3 DNA: TGTGCCAGCTCACCGGGAAGCGGGCAAGGGCGGGAGACCCAGTACTTC
CDR3 length: 11; J gene: TRBJ2-5; V gene: TRBV15; D gene: .; clone size: .; CDR3 protein: CATSRAGQTYF; CDR3 DNA: TGTGCCACCAGCAGGGCGGGACAAACGTACTTC
CDR3 length: 11; J gene: TRBJ2-5; V gene: TRBV5-6; D gene: .; clone size: .; CDR3 protein: CASSFGETQYF; CDR3 DNA: TGTGCCAGCAGCTTCGGAGAGACCCAGTACTTC
CDR3 length: 17; J gene: TRBJ2-6; V gene: TRBV5-1; D gene: .; clone size: .; CDR3 protein: CASSLDHLPSGANVLTF; CDR3 DNA: TGCGCCAGCAGCTTGGATCATTTACCCTCTGGGGCCAACGTCCTGACTTTC
CDR3 length: 14; J gene: TRBJ1-2; V gene: TRBV29-1; D gene: .; clone size: few; CDR3 protein: CSVVKGGTNYGYTF; CDR3 DNA: TGCAGCGTTGTGAAGGGCGGTACTAACTATGGCTACACCTTC
CDR3 length: 16; J gene: TRBJ2-7; V gene: TRBV15; D gene: TRBD2; clone size: .; CDR3 protein: CATSRSSGRVGDEQYF; CDR3 DNA: TGTGCCACCAGCAGGTCGAGCGGGAGGGTCGGCGACGAGCAGTACTTC
CDR3 length: 14; J gene: TRBJ1-5; V gene: TRBV27; D gene: TRBD1; clone size: once; CDR3 protein: CASRQGTSNQPQHF; CDR3 DNA: TGTGCCAGCCGACAGGGGACTAGCAATCAGCCCCAGCATTTT
CDR3 length: 15; J gene: TRBJ2-7; V gene: TRBV2; D gene: TRBD2; clone size: .; CDR3 protein: CASTLRTSARYEQYF; CDR3 DNA: TGTGCCAGCACCCTAAGGACTAGCGCTAGATACGAGCAGTACTTC
CDR3 length: 15; J gene: TRBJ2-3; V gene: TRBV18; D gene: .; clone size: once; CDR3 protein: CASSPPGETTDTQYF; CDR3 DNA: TGTGCCAGCTCACCGCCGGGAGAAACGACAGATACGCAGTATTTT
CDR3 length: 16; J gene: TRBJ2-2; V gene: TRBV11-2; D gene: TRBD1; clone size: .; CDR3 protein: CASSLRDRTITGELFF; CDR3 DNA: TGTGCCAGCAGCCTGCGGGACAGGACAATCACCGGGGAGCTGTTTTTT